Below are 13 T cell receptor beta chains sequenced from a single sample in a study of beta chain features in type 1 diabetes. Whole-study findings and limits: Shortening of TCRB CDR3s, moderate but significant, appeared in all four CD4+ subsets of Type 1 diabetes patients.

The study reverse transcribed the entire isolated RNA, so it sequenced expressed TCRB transcripts. Clones were read by immunoSEQ multiplex PCR, and TCRdb kept only the in-frame ones, dropping some. The sample consists of roughly 300,000 clones, 9.3% of them appearing once. What these receptors recognize is not known. Specimen: central memory CD4+ T cells from blood. The receptors were sampled from a man aged 25-45 years with type 1 diabetes.

This clone was counted many times. The rearrangement joins TRBV7-9 to TRBJ2-5; 11 nucleotides match TRBD2. The germline V gene encodes CDR1 SEHNR and CDR2 FQNEAQ (reference sequence). The CDR3 runs 14 residues. Trimming at V came to 5 bases and at J to 4 bases, leaving 3 bases not matched to a gene. DNA of the CDR3: TGTGCCAGCAGCCCCGGGACTAGCGGAGAGACCCAGTACTTC. Its protein is CASSPGTSGETQYF.

This clone was picked up a small number of times. The chain couples TRBV9 to TRBJ2-5; D unresolved. There are 13 residues in the CDR3. Germline V gene lookup returns CDR1 SGDLS and CDR2 YYNGEE. V was trimmed by 0 bases and J by 5 bases, leaving 8 bases between them. Here the CDR3 reads CASSVGAWETQYF. As DNA, the CDR3 is TGTGCCAGCAGCGTAGGGGCCTGGGAGACCCAGTACTTC.

The chain uses TRBV7-9 and TRBJ1-4; possibly TRBD1 for D (5 bases). CDR1 and CDR2 (germline): SEHNR, FQNEAQ (reference sequence). CDR3 length equals 13 residues. V lost 3 bases, J lost 4 bases, and 6 bases lay in between. The CDR3 nucleotides read TGTGCCAGCAGCTTCGGGGGTAATGAAAAACTGTTTTTT. Its translation is CASSFGGNEKLFF.

This clone was picked up a small number of times. This chain uses TRBV27 with TRBJ2-1; 7 nucleotides line up with TRBD2. The germline CDR1 and CDR2 sequences are MNHEY and SMNVEV (reference sequence). Trimming removed 6 bases from V and 4 bases from J; junction bases left unmatched: 9. CDR3 length: 15 residues. CDR3 sequence reads: CASRRGGVAYNEQFF. CDR3 bases: TGTGCCAGCAGAAGGGGAGGGGTAGCATACAATGAGCAGTTCTTC.

The chain combines TRBV28 with TRBJ2-1; no firm D call. Deletions cut 6 bases from V and 6 bases from J, with 9 bases between. CDR3 length: 12 residues. Germline V CDR1 and CDR2: MDHEN, SYDVKM. The CDR3: CASSQKFNEQFF. DNA of the CDR3: TGTGCCAGCAGCCAAAAGTTCAATGAGCAGTTCTTC.

This clone was detected only a few times. This chain links TRBV28 with TRBJ2-4, with D perhaps TRBD2 (7 bases). Trimming pared 2 bases from V and 0 bases from J, leaving 11 bases between. This CDR3 has 16 amino acids. Germline assignment: CDR1 MDHEN and CDR2 SYDVKM. The CDR3 DNA follows: TGTGCCAGCAGTTTAGGGGGGGGCCAAGCCAAAAACATTCAGTACTTC. This encodes CASSLGGGQAKNIQYF. Based on the CDR3 plus reference TRBV28 and TRBJ2-4, the full variable domain is DVKVTQSSRYLVKRTGEKVFLECVQDMDHENMFWYRQDPGLGLRLIYFSYDVKMKEKGDIPEGYSVSREKKERFSLILESASTNQTSMYLCASSLGGGQAKNIQYFGAGTRLSVL.

The gene calls are TRBV2 and TRBJ1-4; D uncertain. The germline gives CDR1 SNHLY, CDR2 FYNNEI. The CDR3 is 15 amino acids. Trimming shortened V by 6 bases and J by 8 bases, and 19 bases separated the two germline ends. CDR3 amino acids: CASRALTNIREKLFF. The CDR3 bases are TGTGCCAGCAGGGCCCTCACTAATATCCGAGAAAAACTGTTTTTT.

This clone was counted ten times or more. The V call is TRBV21-1, the J call TRBJ1-1; the listed D gene, TRBD1, was not tested against the DNA. TRBV21-1 is a pseudogene locus. CDR3 length equals 14 residues. In nucleotides, the CDR3 is TGTGCCAGCAGCAACACTCCAGGCGACACTGAAGCTTTCTTT. Residues: CASSNTPGDTEAFF.

The chain joins TRBV7-2 to TRBJ2-1, with 9 bases fitting TRBD2. Germline lookup yields CDR1 SGHTA and CDR2 FQGNSA. The V and J ends lost 5 bases and 7 bases, in that order; junction bases with no gene match: 12. CDR3 length: 16 residues. The CDR3 sequence is CASSSGLAGALNEQFF. The CDR3 DNA is TGTGCCAGCAGCAGTGGATTAGCGGGGGCCTTGAATGAGCAGTTCTTC.

J is TRBJ2-1 and V is TRBV5-1, with TRBD1 as a possible D gene (6 bases). There are 16 residues in the CDR3. Germline V gene lookup returns CDR1 SGHRS and CDR2 YFSETQ. V was clipped by 0 bases and J by 5 bases, with 15 bases between them. CDR3 amino acids: CASSLARQGRNNEQFF. The DNA of the CDR3 is TGCGCCAGCAGCTTGGCCAGGCAGGGGCGAAACAATGAGCAGTTCTTC. Filled out from reference TRBV5-1 and TRBJ2-1, the complete variable domain reads KAGVTQTPRYLIKTRGQQVTLSCSPISGHRSVSWYQQTPGQGLQFLFEYFSETQRNKGNFPGRFSGRQFSNSRSEMNVSTLELGDSALYLCASSLARQGRNNEQFFGPGTRLTVL.

The rearrangement joins TRBV30 to TRBJ1-2; D not certain. The germline V and J ends were trimmed by 2 bases and 4 bases, with 11 bases remaining between them. Germline-derived CDR1 and CDR2 are GTSNPN and SVGIG (reference sequence). The CDR3 is 13 residues long. This CDR3 is CAWSKATSYGYTF. The CDR3 DNA sequence: TGTGCCTGGAGTAAGGCCACCAGCTATGGCTACACCTTC.

In this sample, this clone turned up a few times. This rearrangement joins TRBV7-9 to TRBJ1-6, with a tentative D call TRBD1 (6 bases). The germline V gene has CDR1 SEHNR and CDR2 FQNEAQ (reference sequence). Trimming took 1 base from V and 14 from J, leaving 18 bases between them. The CDR3 is made up of 15 amino acids. CDR3 sequence: CASSLVGQRVGALHF. The CDR3 nucleotides are TGTGCCAGCAGCTTAGTCGGACAGAGGGTCGGGGCCCTCCACTTT.

This chain uses TRBV30 with TRBJ1-2, with D maybe TRBD1 (6 bases). CDR3 length: 12 residues. The V gene lost 4 bases and the J gene lost 5 bases, with 11 bases spanning the gap. From germline, CDR1 is GTSNPN and CDR2 SVGIG (reference sequence). CDR3 coding DNA: TGTGCCTGGAATATGGGGGCTTATGGCTACACCTTC. This translates into CAWNMGAYGYTF.